What follows describes a single T cell receptor (beta chain). This specimen belongs to a study of blood T cell repertoires in COVID-19. About the study: Collection of acute and convalescent COVID-19 samples took place in the United States, Italy and Spain. Sample material is recorded as cDNA or gDNA derived from T cells, B-cell-depleted T cells, or PBMCs.

The CDR3 spans 15 residues. Germline V CDR1 and CDR2: KGHSH, LQKENI. V was clipped by 3 bases and J by 0 bases, with 10 bases between them. Using immunoSEQ multiplex PCR, the repertoire was profiled, and TCRdb retains in-frame clones only, with some absent. The sample has over 350,000 clones; approximately 90% are singletons. Input material: PBMCs or T cells enriched from blood (not recorded which). The chain has TRBV18 and TRBJ2-3; possibly TRBD2 for D (6 bases). The sequence derives from a woman between 18 and 30 years old with acute COVID-19. The CDR3 coding sequence is TGTGCCAGCTCACCTCTAGCGATCAGCACAGATACGCAGTATTTT. Residues: CASSPLAISTDTQYF.